This T cell receptor (beta chain) was identified during a study of T cell repertoires in cytomegalovirus infection. There are many counts of this clonotype. TCRdb independently ran MiXCR on the reads; one entry per CDR3 protein. The sample yields approximately 250,000 distinct CDR3 sequences, roughly an eighth seen once. Between the trimmed V and J ends, which lost 6 bases and 0 bases, there was a span of 12 bases. The CDR3 runs 14 residues. The sample comprised PBMCs. The source is a human donor in good health (CMV status not recorded). Some clones in this sample may be carry-over from other donors' samples. The chain combines TRBV12-3 or TRBV12-4 with TRBJ2-7; the D is unclear. The chain's CDR3 is CASSPRTDSYEQYF. The CDR3 bases are TGTGCCAGCAGCCCTCGGACGGACTCCTACGAGCAGTACTTC.